The 20 T cell receptor beta chains listed next were all sequenced from one sample in a study of blood T cells in healthy people across ages. It was with a sample-barcoded 5' primer and a J-beta primer mix that a second PCR of roughly 6 to 11 cycles was run. TCRdb passed the 5' RACE reads through MiXCR, listing each CDR3 protein once. Seen here are roughly 500,000 distinct CDR3 sequences, 25% to 30% observed once, and the top ten hold around a sixth. The source material was blood. These receptors originate from a woman in her 70s in good health.

In this sample, this clonotype turned up once. The chain couples TRBV29-1 to TRBJ1-1; 8 nucleotides match TRBD1. Germline V lookup: CDR1 SQVTM, CDR2 ANQGSEA. This CDR3 contains 13 residues. J was trimmed by 3 bases and V by 4 bases; bases with no gene match: 4. The CDR3 coding sequence is TGCAGCGTTGCGGACAGGGTAGACACTGAAGCTTTCTTT. This translates into CSVADRVDTEAFF.

The chain couples TRBV2 to TRBJ1-1; the D is unclear. The CDR3 covers 14 residues. Germline V lookup: CDR1 SNHLY, CDR2 FYNNEI. Trimming pared 7 bases from V and 0 bases from J, leaving 12 bases between. The CDR3 sequence is CASTLSSMNTEAFF. The CDR3 DNA follows: TGTGCCAGCACCCTCAGTTCCATGAACACTGAAGCTTTCTTT.

This clonotype was detected a few times. At one end, the junction sequence differs from germline, possibly due to a read error. The chain recombines TRBV5-1 with TRBJ2-7, with TRBD2 matching over 13 bases. Germline CDR1 reads SGHRS; CDR2 reads YFSETQ. The CDR3 extends over 15 amino acids. CDR3 nucleotides: TGCACCAGCAGCTCAACTAGCGGGGGGGTCTACGAGCTGTACTTC. Its protein is CTSSSTSGGVYELYF.

The chain uses TRBV7-2 and TRBJ2-5, with 10 bases identical to TRBD2. Germline-derived CDR1 and CDR2 are SGHTA and FQGNSA. Unmatched junction bases numbered 6, after V lost 3 bases and J lost 5 bases. The CDR3 consists of 15 residues. The CDR3 DNA reads TGTGCCAGCAGCTTCGCTAGCGGGGGTGGGGAGACCCAGTACTTC. Its translation is CASSFASGGGETQYF.

This clonotype came up a few times. V is TRBV15 and J is TRBJ1-4; D gene ambiguous. V was cut by 3 bases and J by 8 bases, with 16 bases left in between. The CDR3 is 15 amino acids. From germline, CDR1 is LNHNV and CDR2 YYDKDF (reference sequence). The chain's CDR3 is CATSSVGRNGEKLFF. As DNA, the CDR3 is TGTGCCACCAGCAGTGTGGGGAGGAATGGAGAAAAACTGTTTTTT.

This clonotype occurred a few times. The chain carries TRBV9 and TRBJ2-5, with 7 bases identical to TRBD2. The J call is uncertain, as TRBJ2-1 better fits the DNA end. The CDR3 covers 13 residues. CDR1 is SGDLS and CDR2 is YYNGEE in the germline V gene. In nucleotides, the CDR3 is TGTGCCAGCAGCCTAGAGGGAGGGATTGAGCAGTTCTTC. Protein product: CASSLEGGIEQFF.

The chain joins TRBV20-1 to TRBJ1-2; tentatively, D is TRBD1 (5 bases). Germline values: CDR1 DFQATT, CDR2 SNEGSKA (reference sequence). The CDR3 is 11 residues long. V shed 0 bases and J shed 14 bases, with 13 bases lying between them. DNA for the CDR3: TGCAGTGCTAGAGAGGACGGCCGGGGGACCTTC. Translation: CSAREDGRGTF.

The chain employs TRBV5-1 and TRBJ2-5; 7 bases match TRBD1. This CDR3 region has 13 residues. Trimming at V came to 3 bases and at J to 6 bases, leaving 5 bases not matched to a gene. In germline, CDR1 is SGHRS, CDR2 YFSETQ. DNA of the CDR3: TGCGCCAGCAGCTACGGGACAGCGAAGACCCAGTACTTC. This encodes CASSYGTAKTQYF.

The chain recombines TRBV6-5 with TRBJ2-5; TRBD2 matches at 8 bases. The V gene end was trimmed by 6 bases and the J gene end by 5 bases; junction bases not matched to a gene: 8. This CDR3 region has 14 residues. Germline V lookup: CDR1 MNHEY, CDR2 SVGAGI. The chain's CDR3 is CASSLLRGDETQYF. As DNA, the CDR3 is TGTGCCAGCAGCCTGTTGCGGGGGGACGAGACCCAGTACTTC.

V usage is TRBV7-2 and J usage is TRBJ1-2; 7 bases agree with TRBD1. Germline values: CDR1 SGHTA, CDR2 FQGNSA. V lost 5 bases and J lost 5; bases outside the gene matches: 8. The CDR3 has 14 amino acids. The CDR3 protein is CASSLTGQEYGYTF. In DNA form, the CDR3 reads TGTGCCAGCAGCCTCACCGGACAGGAGTATGGCTACACCTTC.

A remark on this clonotype: Likely a read error: the CDR3 ends without its conserved phenylalanine or tryptophan. The chain uses TRBV29-1 and TRBJ2-1, with 12 bases matching TRBD2. CDR3 length: 13 residues. CDR1 is SQVTM and CDR2 is ANQGSEA in the germline V gene. The trim removed 6 bases at V and 11 bases at J, leaving 8 bases unmatched. This CDR3 reads CSVKTSGSSKQFL. CDR3 in DNA: TGCAGCGTAAAGACTAGCGGGAGTTCTAAGCAGTTCCTC.

The J gene is TRBJ2-3, the V gene TRBV29-1; the D call may be TRBD1 or TRBD2 (5 bases each). Deletions cut 2 bases from V and 1 base from J, with 10 bases between. Germline values: CDR1 SQVTM, CDR2 ANQGSEA. The CDR3 consists of 14 residues. CDR3 residues: CSVERGVGTDTQYF. As DNA, the CDR3 is TGCAGCGTTGAAAGAGGGGTGGGCACAGATACGCAGTATTTT.

The chain uses TRBV12-3 or TRBV12-4 and TRBJ1-2; the match to TRBD1 covers 7 bases. Trimming at V came to 4 bases and at J to 0 bases, leaving 5 bases not matched to a gene. This CDR3 is built from 15 residues. The CDR3 spells CASSSNRGSNYGYTF. In DNA form, the CDR3 reads TGTGCCAGCAGTTCGAACAGGGGATCTAACTATGGCTACACCTTC.

The chain has TRBV12-3 or TRBV12-4 and TRBJ2-3; no clear D. This CDR3 is 16 amino acids long. V was pared by 5 bases and J by 0 bases, with 15 bases between. This CDR3 is CASSTYASTSTDTQYF. The CDR3 DNA is TGTGCCAGCAGTACATACGCCTCTACTAGCACAGATACGCAGTATTTT.

The chain uses TRBV5-1 and TRBJ2-2; 8 bases align to TRBD1. Germline V gene data show CDR1 as SGHRS and CDR2 as YFSETQ. The CDR3 spans 17 residues. J gave up 6 bases and V 5 bases, and 15 bases lay outside the gene matches. The CDR3 reads CASRIDPGQGASGELFF. CDR3 sequence (DNA): TGCGCCAGCAGAATTGACCCCGGGCAGGGGGCGTCCGGGGAGCTGTTTTTT.

V and J are TRBV7-6 and TRBJ2-2; a possible D gene is TRBD1 (5 bases). CDR1 and CDR2 from the germline V gene are SGHVS and FNYEAQ. V was clipped by 2 bases and J by 5 bases, with 12 bases between them. The CDR3 length is 15 residues. The CDR3 reads CASSLKPQGTGELFF. CDR3 nucleotide sequence: TGTGCCAGCAGCTTAAAACCTCAGGGAACCGGGGAGCTGTTTTTT.

This clonotype was seen a handful of times. The chain is built from TRBV7-2 and TRBJ1-2, with D tentatively TRBD1 (5 bases). Germline values: CDR1 SGHTA, CDR2 FQGNSA. The V gene lost 5 bases and the J gene lost 5 bases, with 18 bases spanning the gap. CDR3 length equals 15 residues. The CDR3 coding sequence is TGTGCCAGCAGCCCTGGAGGGGCAGCTATGTATGGCTACACCTTC. This gives the protein CASSPGGAAMYGYTF.

This clonotype was picked up a small number of times. Compared with germline, one end of the junction differs, possibly owing to a read error. V gene TRBV12-3 or TRBV12-4 combines with J gene TRBJ1-2; a possible D gene is TRBD1 (6 bases). This CDR3 is built from 13 residues. CDR3 sequence reads: CASSYGQHYGYIF. The CDR3 coding sequence is TGTGCCAGCAGCTACGGACAGCACTATGGCTACATCTTC.

The chain employs TRBV6-6 and TRBJ2-7, with 9 nucleotides matching TRBD2. The germline gives CDR1 MNHNY, CDR2 SVGAGI (reference sequence). V shed 2 bases, J shed 1 base, and the junction held 6 bases outside the gene matches. This CDR3 is built from 16 residues. CDR3 sequence: CASSYPTSGLSYEQYF. The CDR3 region has the DNA TGTGCCAGCAGTTACCCAACTAGCGGGCTGTCCTACGAGCAGTACTTC.

This clonotype was seen a single time. The J gene is TRBJ2-2, the V gene TRBV4-3; D not resolved. CDR1 is LGHNA and CDR2 is YSLEER in the germline V gene. V was clipped by 0 bases and J by 0 bases, with 11 bases between them. This CDR3 comprises 17 residues. The CDR3 nucleotides read TGCGCCAGCAGCCAAGATACTTACGGAGCGAACACCGGGGAGCTGTTTTTT. Its protein is CASSQDTYGANTGELFF.